This T cell receptor (beta chain) stems from a study of memory CD4+ T cells and cytomegalovirus serostatus. For the study at large: Donors were healthy Belgian adults, under 10 CMV seropositive and 24 seronegative.

Germline CDR1 is SGHVS and CDR2 is FQNEAQ. Deletions cut 3 bases from V and 13 bases from J, with 13 bases between. This CDR3 contains 12 residues. Single viable CD3+CD4+CD8-CD45RO+ cells were sorted as the memory CD4+ T cells. Turning to this clone: The target antigen is unknown.

Libraries were prepared by immunoSEQ multiplex PCR; TCRdb keeps only in-frame clonotypes and omits some of them. The repertoire has approximately 52,000 clones, 60% to 80% of them found once; the top ten carry less than 1%. General study findings and limits: The CMV-associated TCR signature appears largely within the CD4+ memory repertoire.

The source is an adult in good health and CMV-seronegative. What was sequenced was memory CD4+ T cells from blood. The rearrangement joins TRBV7-8 to TRBJ2-1; TRBD1 or TRBD2 may be the D gene (7 bases each). In DNA form, the CDR3 reads TGTGCCAGCAGCTTGGGCAGGGGGGGTCAGTTCTTC. Its translation: CASSLGRGGQFF.